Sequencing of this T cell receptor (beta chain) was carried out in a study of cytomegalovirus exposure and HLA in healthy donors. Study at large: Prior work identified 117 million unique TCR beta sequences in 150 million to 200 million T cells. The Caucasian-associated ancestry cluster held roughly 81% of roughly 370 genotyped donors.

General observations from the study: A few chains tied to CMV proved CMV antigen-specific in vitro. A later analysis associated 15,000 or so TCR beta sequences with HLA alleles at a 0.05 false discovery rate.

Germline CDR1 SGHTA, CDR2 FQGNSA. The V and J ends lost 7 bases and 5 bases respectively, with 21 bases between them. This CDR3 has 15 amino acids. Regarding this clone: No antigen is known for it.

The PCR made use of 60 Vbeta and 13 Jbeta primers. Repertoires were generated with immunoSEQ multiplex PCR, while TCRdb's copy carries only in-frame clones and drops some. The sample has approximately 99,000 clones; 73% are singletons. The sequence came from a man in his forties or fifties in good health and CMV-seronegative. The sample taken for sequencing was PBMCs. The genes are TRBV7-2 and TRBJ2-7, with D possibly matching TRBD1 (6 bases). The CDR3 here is CASNMLGGGLNEQYF. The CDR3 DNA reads TGTGCCAGCAACATGCTAGGGGGTGGGTTGAACGAGCAGTACTTC.